Included here is one T cell receptor beta chain sequence, with context. Its antigen is currently unknown. Method: immunoSEQ multiplex PCR; TCRdb's copy keeps in-frame clones and lacks some. The sample has 250,000 to 300,000 clones; just over 85% are singletons. The source of the sample is a study of cytomegalovirus exposure and HLA in healthy donors. At the level of the study: A later analysis reported the 120 or so validation repertoires used the same platform as the roughly 700 first-cohort repertoires. Study-level points and caveats: There were 164 TCR beta chains listed as cytomegalovirus-associated. There were some public TCRs occurring in many donors, but most TCR sequences were rare.

J gave up 6 bases and V 1 base, and 5 bases lay outside the gene matches. Germline CDR1 is MNHNS and CDR2 is SASEGT. This CDR3 is built from 16 residues. The clonotype originates from a woman aged 18-29 years in good health and CMV-seronegative. This chain links TRBV6-1 with TRBJ2-3, with 12 bases fitting TRBD2. The sample comprised PBMCs. The CDR3 DNA is TGTGCCAGCAGTGAAGGAGGGCTAGCGGGGGGGGATACGCAGTATTTT. Amino acid sequence: CASSEGGLAGGDTQYF.